A single sample gave rise to the 23 T cell receptor beta chains below, sequenced in a study of blood T cell repertoires in COVID-19. Only in-frame clones appear in the TCRdb table, and some are missing; sequencing was by immunoSEQ multiplex PCR. The data contain about 160,000 clones, around 80% of them singletons. The sample comprised peripheral blood. All receptors come from a woman aged 80 or over with acute or convalescent COVID-19.

The chain joins TRBV6-2 or TRBV6-3 to TRBJ2-1; 13 bases match TRBD2. CDR1 and CDR2 from the germline V gene are MNHEY and SVGEGT. The CDR3 has 15 residues. J lost 15 bases, V lost 5 bases, and 13 bases had no gene match. DNA for the CDR3: TGTGCCAGCAGTCCACGACTAGCGGGGGGCACCACTGGGTTCTTC. Its translation is CASSPRLAGGTTGFF.

The table lists this clone with a few counts. V usage is TRBV9 and J usage is TRBJ1-1; possibly TRBD1 for D (6 bases). The CDR3 contains 15 residues. Germline CDR1 is SGDLS and CDR2 is YYNGEE. The germline V and J ends were trimmed by 3 bases and 6 bases, with 18 bases remaining between them. The CDR3 region is CASSALEGGSAEAFF. The CDR3, as DNA: TGTGCCAGCAGCGCCCTAGAGGGGGGGAGCGCTGAAGCTTTCTTT.

V is TRBV15 and J is TRBJ2-7; D possibly corresponds to TRBD2 (6 bases). Germline V CDR1 and CDR2: LNHNV, YYDKDF (reference sequence). The CDR3 spans 13 residues. The V end lost 0 bases, the J end lost 4 bases, and 7 bases lay between the germline ends. CDR3 coding DNA: TGTGCCACCAGCAGAGATCGGGGGTACGAGCAGTACTTC. The encoded protein is CATSRDRGYEQYF.

This sequence joins TRBV5-4 and TRBJ2-4; 15 bases align to TRBD2. Per the germline V gene, CDR1 is SGHNT and CDR2 is YYREEE (reference sequence). The CDR3 is 19 amino acids. V gave up 4 bases and J gave up 1 base; unmatched junction bases: 9. CDR3 residues: CASSLGLAGGHFAKNIQYF. CDR3 bases: TGTGCCAGCAGCCTCGGACTAGCGGGGGGGCATTTTGCCAAAAACATTCAGTACTTC.

The chain employs TRBV14 and TRBJ2-3; D perhaps matches TRBD2 (6 bases). Per germline, CDR1 SGHDN and CDR2 FVKESK. CDR3 length: 17 residues. Trimming left V 0 bases short and J 2 bases short, with 15 bases between. Here the CDR3 DNA reads TGTGCCAGCAGCCAAGATCGGGAGCTTTGGGTCACAGATACGCAGTATTTT. Its translation: CASSQDRELWVTDTQYF. The entire variable domain, with the rest obtained from reference TRBV14 and TRBJ2-3, is as follows: EAGVTQFPSHSVIEKGQTVTLRCDPISGHDNLYWYRRVMGKEIKFLLHFVKESKQDESGMPNNRFLAERTGGTYSTLKVQPAELEDSGVYFCASSQDRELWVTDTQYFGPGTRLTVL.

J is TRBJ1-2 and V is TRBV18; no reliable D call. Germline V lookup: CDR1 KGHSH, CDR2 LQKENI. V was pared by 3 bases and J by 4 bases, with 12 bases between. CDR3 length: 14 amino acids. CDR3 sequence reads: CASSPKTGSYGYTF. CDR3 DNA sequence: TGTGCCAGCTCACCCAAGACGGGAAGCTATGGCTACACCTTC.

This clone was seen just once. This chain connects TRBV6-5 to TRBJ1-6, with D possibly matching TRBD1 (5 bases). V shed 7 bases and J shed 7 bases, with 14 bases lying between them. CDR1 is MNHEY, CDR2 SVGAGI, per germline. The CDR3 is 14 amino acids. CDR3 amino acids: CASKVGGYNSPLHF. In DNA form, the CDR3 reads TGTGCCAGCAAGGTGGGGGGATACAATTCACCCCTCCACTTT.

The chain couples TRBV19 to TRBJ2-1; 12 bases line up with TRBD2. CDR1 LNHDA and CDR2 SQIVND come from the germline V gene (reference sequence). Trimming removed 0 bases from V and 7 bases from J; junction bases left unmatched: 7. The CDR3 covers 17 residues. CDR3 protein: CASSIDHSLAGGNEQFF. CDR3 in DNA: TGTGCCAGTAGTATAGATCACTCGCTAGCGGGGGGGAATGAGCAGTTCTTC.

The V call is TRBV29-1, the J call TRBJ2-2, with TRBD1 as a possible D gene (6 bases). This CDR3 is 13 amino acids long. V shed 7 bases and J shed 6 bases, with 15 bases lying between them. CDR1 and CDR2 (germline): SQVTM, ANQGSEA. As DNA, the CDR3 is TGCAGCGCCCAAGTTAAGGGGGCCGGGGAGCTGTTTTTT. It yields the protein CSAQVKGAGELFF.

This clone has a handful of counts. The chain recombines TRBV5-6 with TRBJ1-1, with 9 positions matching TRBD1. CDR3 length: 16 residues. Per the germline V gene, CDR1 is SGHDT and CDR2 is YYEEEE. V was pared by 2 bases and J by 5 bases, with 10 bases of the junction left unmatched. CDR3 in amino acids: CASSFNRGLIGTEAFF. The CDR3 nucleotides are TGTGCCAGCAGCTTCAACAGGGGGCTAATCGGGACTGAAGCTTTCTTT.

The rearrangement links TRBV19 to TRBJ1-1; tentatively, D is TRBD1 (5 bases). Per the germline V gene, CDR1 is LNHDA and CDR2 is SQIVND (reference sequence). The CDR3 covers 14 residues. The germline V and J ends were trimmed by 0 bases and 1 base, with 6 bases remaining between them. The CDR3 DNA is TGTGCCAGTAGTATAGACGGGGGGAACACTGAAGCTTTCTTT. As protein: CASSIDGGNTEAFF.

The chain is built from TRBV3-1 (or the pseudogene TRBV3-2) and TRBJ2-7; 8 bases line up with TRBD2. Germline V CDR1 and CDR2: LGHDT, YNNKEL (reference sequence). The CDR3 is 15 residues long. V lost 3 bases and J lost 1; bases outside the gene matches: 5. The CDR3 DNA reads as TGTGCCAGCAGCCACGGGCTAGCGGGTTCCTACGAGCAGTACTTC. It encodes CASSHGLAGSYEQYF.

V usage is TRBV6-5 and J usage is TRBJ1-5; D perhaps matches TRBD1 (5 bases). Germline CDR1 reads MNHEY; CDR2 reads SVGAGI. The CDR3 is 14 residues long. V lost 6 bases and J lost 6, with 15 bases in between. DNA of the CDR3: TGTGCCAGCAGGGGGGGTGCGGACGGTCAGCCCCAGCATTTT. It translates to CASRGGADGQPQHF.

This clone was counted once. CDR3 in DNA: TGCGCCAGCAGCCCATTCTATAGCGGGGGGGCATCCTACGAGCAGTACTTC. It is translated as CASSPFYSGGASYEQYF. The rearrangement joins TRBV4-3 to TRBJ2-7; 11 positions match TRBD2. Looked up from germline, CDR1 is LGHNA and CDR2 is YSLEER. With V trimmed by 4 bases and J by 1 base, 9 bases remained unmatched. This CDR3 has 17 residues.

The V gene is TRBV2, the J gene TRBJ1-5; 8 bases align to TRBD1. CDR1 and CDR2 from the germline V gene are SNHLY and FYNNEI. V gave up 3 bases and J gave up 7 bases; unmatched junction bases: 17. This CDR3 region has 18 residues. This CDR3 is CASSDSANHRGYEQPQHF. The CDR3 region has the DNA TGTGCCAGCAGTGATTCCGCAAACCACAGGGGGTATGAACAGCCCCAGCATTTT.

The J gene is TRBJ2-3, the V gene TRBV9; weak D call: TRBD1 (5 bases). V lost 2 bases to trimming and J lost 3 bases, with 13 bases between them. Germline-derived CDR1 and CDR2 are SGDLS and YYNGEE. The CDR3 contains 15 residues. CDR3 in amino acids: CASSVAVPGTDTQYF. The CDR3 DNA sequence: TGTGCCAGCAGCGTGGCTGTTCCAGGGACAGATACGCAGTATTTT.

The CDR3: CASSGTSGLSNTGELFF. CDR3 nucleotides: TGTGCCAGTTCCGGGACTAGCGGTCTTTCGAACACCGGGGAGCTGTTTTTT. V and J are TRBV24-1 and TRBJ2-2, with 11 nucleotides matching TRBD2. The trim removed 11 bases at V and 0 bases at J, leaving 10 bases unmatched. CDR3 length: 17 amino acids. Looked up from germline, CDR1 is KGHDR and CDR2 is SFDVKD.

This chain uses TRBV10-1 with TRBJ1-5; D is undetermined. This CDR3 comprises 14 residues. Trimming stripped 0 bases from V and 5 bases from J, with 8 bases between. Germline V gene sequence: CDR1 WNHNN, CDR2 SYGVQD (reference sequence). Written as DNA, the CDR3 is TGCGCCAGCAGTGAGTCGCGGTCCGATCAGCCCCAGCATTTT. It encodes CASSESRSDQPQHF.

This clone was seen only a few times. This chain uses TRBV5-4 with TRBJ2-1; a possible D gene is TRBD1 (6 bases). This CDR3 is 13 amino acids long. The germline V and J ends were trimmed by 2 bases and 9 bases, with 12 bases remaining between them. CDR1 is SGHNT and CDR2 is YYREEE in the germline V gene (reference sequence). The CDR3 loop is CASSFLGQFEQFF. The DNA of the CDR3 is TGTGCCAGCAGCTTCCTCGGACAGTTTGAGCAGTTCTTC.

J is TRBJ2-2 and V is TRBV7-2; 8 bases match TRBD2. The CDR3 covers 15 residues. Germline assignment: CDR1 SGHTA and CDR2 FQGNSA. J gave up 7 bases and V 1 base, and 5 bases lay outside the gene matches. The DNA for the CDR3 is TGTGCCAGCAGCTTAGTAGCGGGAAAGATCGGGGAGCTGTTTTTT. Protein: CASSLVAGKIGELFF. The full variable domain, with the rest looked up from reference TRBV7-2 and TRBJ2-2, is GAGVSQSPSNKVTEKGKDVELRCDPISGHTALYWYRQSLGQGLEFLIYFQGNSAPDKSGLPSDRFSAERTGGSVSTLTIQRTQQEDSAVYLCASSLVAGKIGELFFGEGSRLTVL.

The V call is TRBV7-2, the J call TRBJ2-3; 7 bases line up with TRBD2. The J segment lost 2 bases and the V segment lost 3 bases, leaving 5 bases of the junction unmatched. The CDR3 is 15 amino acids. In germline, CDR1 is SGHTA, CDR2 FQGNSA. The CDR3 DNA is TGTGCCAGCAGCTTGGGGGGGAGGTACACAGATACGCAGTATTTT. Translation: CASSLGGRYTDTQYF.

The DNA of the CDR3 is TGTGCCAGCAGTTACCCCGGGGTACAAACCGGGGAGCTGTTTTTT. Translation: CASSYPGVQTGELFF. This chain joins TRBV6-6 and TRBJ2-2, with a weak D call TRBD2 (5 bases). V was clipped by 2 bases and J by 5 bases, with 12 bases between them. CDR1 MNHNY and CDR2 SVGAGI come from the germline V gene (reference sequence). This CDR3 spans 15 amino acids.

In its sample, this clone was seen once. The CDR3 reads CASKGETYNEQFF. The CDR3 DNA follows: TGTGCCAGCAAGGGGGAAACCTACAATGAGCAGTTCTTC. This chain uses TRBV5-4 with TRBJ2-1, with D maybe TRBD1 (6 bases). Trimming pared 6 bases from V and 2 bases from J, leaving 9 bases between. This CDR3 is built from 13 residues. Germline V CDR1 and CDR2: SGHNT, YYREEE (reference sequence).